This is a list of T cell receptor beta chains from one sample in a study of blood T cells in healthy people across ages. TCRdb reanalysed the 5' RACE reads using MiXCR and keeps one entry per CDR3 protein. The sample lists about 930,000 distinct CDR3 sequences, 25% to 30% occurring once. These same records also appear under a second study, on T cells of mothers and their children.

The sequenced sample was blood. These receptors all stem from a woman aged 35 to 49 in good health. Both conserved end residues are part of each CDR3. D genes are given only for firm matches. Size tells how often a clone was seen (once, few, many) or the class of an expanded clone, and some rows leave it out.

abundance: .; d_gene: .; v_gene: TRBV5-1; j_gene: TRBJ2-5; CDR3nt: TGCGCCAGCAGCCAGATAACCGGGACGCAAGAGACCCAGTACTTC; CDR3aa: CASSQITGTQETQYF
abundance: few; d_gene: TRBD2; v_gene: TRBV27; j_gene: TRBJ2-4; CDR3nt: TGTGCCACCTCAACTCGGGCTAGCGGTGTAGCCAAAAACATTCAGTACTTC; CDR3aa: CATSTRASGVAKNIQYF
abundance: .; d_gene: TRBD1; v_gene: TRBV10-3; j_gene: TRBJ1-2; CDR3nt: TGTGCCATCACCGGACAGGGCGGGGACTATGGCTACACCTTC; CDR3aa: CAITGQGGDYGYTF
abundance: .; d_gene: .; v_gene: TRBV28; j_gene: TRBJ2-3; CDR3nt: TGTGCCAGCAGGGGCGGACATAGCACAGATACGCAGTATTTT; CDR3aa: CASRGGHSTDTQYF
abundance: many; d_gene: .; v_gene: TRBV7-9; j_gene: TRBJ2-1; CDR3nt: TGTGCCAGCAGCTCCCGAGCCTACAATGAGCAGTTCTTC; CDR3aa: CASSSRAYNEQFF
abundance: .; d_gene: TRBD1; v_gene: TRBV28; j_gene: TRBJ2-7; CDR3nt: TGTGCCAGCAGTTTTGCTCAGGGGGCAGGCTACGAGCAGTACTTC; CDR3aa: CASSFAQGAGYEQYF
abundance: few; d_gene: TRBD1; v_gene: TRBV7-9; j_gene: TRBJ1-1; CDR3nt: TGTGCCAGCAGCCTGGGACAGGGGGCGCTGGACACTGAAGCTTTCTTT; CDR3aa: CASSLGQGALDTEAFF
abundance: .; d_gene: TRBD1; v_gene: TRBV28; j_gene: TRBJ1-1; CDR3nt: TGTGCGCTAACAGGGGCTATGAACACTGAAGCTTTCTTT; CDR3aa: CALTGAMNTEAFF
abundance: many; d_gene: .; v_gene: TRBV6-6; j_gene: TRBJ2-7; CDR3nt: TGTGCCAGCGATCGGACGGGGTCCTACGAGCAGTACTTC; CDR3aa: CASDRTGSYEQYF
abundance: .; d_gene: TRBD2; v_gene: TRBV5-6; j_gene: TRBJ2-3; CDR3nt: TGTGCCAGCAGCCGCCCGGGGACTAGCAATGTAGGTACGCAGTATTTT; CDR3aa: CASSRPGTSNVGTQYF
abundance: .; d_gene: TRBD1; v_gene: TRBV14; j_gene: TRBJ1-5; CDR3nt: TGTGCCAGCAGCCAAGAACCGGGACAGACCAATCAGCCCCAGCATTTT; CDR3aa: CASSQEPGQTNQPQHF
abundance: few; d_gene: .; v_gene: TRBV9; j_gene: TRBJ1-1; CDR3nt: TGTGCCAGCAGCGTTGGGGCTGGCACTGAAGCTTTCTTT; CDR3aa: CASSVGAGTEAFF
abundance: few; d_gene: .; v_gene: TRBV7-2; j_gene: TRBJ1-1; CDR3nt: TGTGCCAGCAGCCGGGGGATCACTGAAGCTTTCTTT; CDR3aa: CASSRGITEAFF
abundance: few; d_gene: .; v_gene: TRBV28; j_gene: TRBJ1-1; CDR3nt: TGTGCCAGCAGTTCTCAGGTGAACAGGATGAACACTGAAGCTTTCTTT; CDR3aa: CASSSQVNRMNTEAFF
abundance: many; d_gene: .; v_gene: TRBV4-2; j_gene: TRBJ1-6; CDR3nt: TGTGCCAGCAGCCAACGTCCCAGCTATAATTCACCCCTCCACTTT; CDR3aa: CASSQRPSYNSPLHF
abundance: few; d_gene: TRBD1; v_gene: TRBV28; j_gene: TRBJ1-4; CDR3nt: TGTGCCAGCAGTTACATACCGGGACAGGATAATGAAAAACTGTTTTTT; CDR3aa: CASSYIPGQDNEKLFF
abundance: many; d_gene: .; v_gene: TRBV7-8; j_gene: TRBJ2-7; CDR3nt: TGTGCCAGCAGCTTCAGGGACGAGCAGTACTTC; CDR3aa: CASSFRDEQYF
abundance: .; d_gene: TRBD1; v_gene: TRBV12-3/TRBV12-4; j_gene: TRBJ1-3; CDR3nt: TGTGCCAGCAGCCGGGACAGGGCTGGAAACACCGTATATTTT; CDR3aa: CASSRDRAGNTVYF
abundance: few; d_gene: .; v_gene: TRBV12-3/TRBV12-4; j_gene: TRBJ1-4; CDR3nt: TGTGCCAGCAGTTTTGGTTTGACGGCAGGGGCTAATGAAAAACTGTTTTTT; CDR3aa: CASSFGLTAGANEKLFF
abundance: .; d_gene: .; v_gene: TRBV28; j_gene: TRBJ2-3; CDR3nt: TGTGCCAGCAGTTTTACCCCGGGGAGCACAGATACGCAGTATTTT; CDR3aa: CASSFTPGSTDTQYF
abundance: many; d_gene: .; v_gene: TRBV5-1; j_gene: TRBJ2-3; CDR3nt: TGCGCCAGCAGCTTGGAGCGGGCAGATACGCAGTATTTT; CDR3aa: CASSLERADTQYF
abundance: many; d_gene: TRBD1; v_gene: TRBV6-2/TRBV6-3; j_gene: TRBJ2-7; CDR3nt: TGTGCCAGCAGTTCAGATTCCTCGGACAGGGGTGGATACGAGCAGTACTTC; CDR3aa: CASSSDSSDRGGYEQYF
abundance: few; d_gene: .; v_gene: TRBV12-3/TRBV12-4; j_gene: TRBJ1-1; CDR3nt: TGTGCCAGCAGTGAACAACGGAGGAACACTGAAGCTTTCTTT; CDR3aa: CASSEQRRNTEAFF
abundance: few; d_gene: .; v_gene: TRBV12-3/TRBV12-4; j_gene: TRBJ1-1; CDR3nt: TGTGCCAGCAGTTTGGGGGGAATCGCTGAAGCTTTCTTT; CDR3aa: CASSLGGIAEAFF
abundance: .; d_gene: .; v_gene: TRBV9; j_gene: TRBJ2-5; CDR3nt: TGTGTCAGCAGCAAGACCGGGGCTCGGATAGAGACCCAGTACTTC; CDR3aa: CVSSKTGARIETQYF
abundance: few; d_gene: TRBD1; v_gene: TRBV28; j_gene: TRBJ2-7; CDR3nt: TGTGCCAGCAGTACTGGGACAGGGGGCCTCGAGCAGTACTTC; CDR3aa: CASSTGTGGLEQYF
abundance: many; d_gene: .; v_gene: TRBV29-1; j_gene: TRBJ2-7; CDR3nt: TGCAGCGTCAAAGGATATGGGGGTTCGTGGGAGCAGTACTTC; CDR3aa: CSVKGYGGSWEQYF
abundance: few; d_gene: TRBD1; v_gene: TRBV29-1; j_gene: TRBJ2-4; CDR3nt: TGCAGCGGGGGACAGGGAGGGCATGAGCAGTACTTC; CDR3aa: CSGGQGGHEQYF
abundance: many; d_gene: .; v_gene: TRBV12-3/TRBV12-4; j_gene: TRBJ1-5; CDR3nt: TGTGCCAGCAGTGAGGGTTTACTTAGCAATCAGCCCCAGCATTTT; CDR3aa: CASSEGLLSNQPQHF
abundance: many; d_gene: .; v_gene: TRBV5-1; j_gene: TRBJ2-5; CDR3nt: TGCGCCAGCAGCTTGGGTAGGGCGTTGGAGACCCAGTACTTC; CDR3aa: CASSLGRALETQYF
abundance: .; d_gene: TRBD1; v_gene: TRBV19; j_gene: TRBJ1-2; CDR3nt: TGTGCCAGTGCTGTTCAGGGGGGTACCTATGGCTACACCTTC; CDR3aa: CASAVQGGTYGYTF
abundance: few; d_gene: .; v_gene: TRBV6-5; j_gene: TRBJ1-6; CDR3nt: TGTGCCAGCAGCCCCCGGGAGAATTCACCCCTCCACTTT; CDR3aa: CASSPRENSPLHF
abundance: few; d_gene: TRBD2; v_gene: TRBV5-1; j_gene: TRBJ2-1; CDR3nt: TGCGCCAGCAGCTTGTATGGCGGGGGGGCCGGGAATGAGCAGTTCTTC; CDR3aa: CASSLYGGGAGNEQFF
abundance: few; d_gene: .; v_gene: TRBV6-4; j_gene: TRBJ2-7; CDR3nt: TGTGCCAGCATCCTTGGGGACGAGCAGTACTTC; CDR3aa: CASILGDEQYF
abundance: many; d_gene: .; v_gene: TRBV7-3; j_gene: TRBJ2-1; CDR3nt: TGTGCCAGCAGCTTAGGGTGGGGGGACAAATACAATGAGCAGTTCTTC; CDR3aa: CASSLGWGDKYNEQFF
abundance: few; d_gene: .; v_gene: TRBV7-3; j_gene: TRBJ2-5; CDR3nt: TGTGCCAGCAGCTTAAAGGGACGGATCCAAGAGACCCAGTACTTC; CDR3aa: CASSLKGRIQETQYF
abundance: .; d_gene: .; v_gene: TRBV20-1; j_gene: TRBJ2-2; CDR3nt: TGCAGTGTTAGAAAGGGGGCGAACACCGGGGAGCTGTTTTTT; CDR3aa: CSVRKGANTGELFF
abundance: many; d_gene: .; v_gene: TRBV7-9; j_gene: TRBJ2-7; CDR3nt: TGTGCCAGCAGCTTAGATGGCTCCGGTAACGAGCAGTACTTC; CDR3aa: CASSLDGSGNEQYF
abundance: .; d_gene: TRBD1; v_gene: TRBV12-3/TRBV12-4; j_gene: TRBJ2-1; CDR3nt: TGTGCCAGCAGTCCTATTGGGACAGGGGTATCCTACGAGCAGTTCTTC; CDR3aa: CASSPIGTGVSYEQFF
abundance: few; d_gene: .; v_gene: TRBV27; j_gene: TRBJ2-7; CDR3nt: TGTGCCAGCAGTCCTACCCCGGCTCAGCAGTACTTC; CDR3aa: CASSPTPAQQYF
abundance: .; d_gene: .; v_gene: TRBV7-8; j_gene: TRBJ1-1; CDR3nt: TGTGCCAGCAGCTCACGATTGCGGGAGAACACTGAAGCTTTCTTT; CDR3aa: CASSSRLRENTEAFF
abundance: many; d_gene: .; v_gene: TRBV12-5; j_gene: TRBJ2-3; CDR3nt: TGTGCTAGTGGCAGGGAGAACACAGATACGCAGTATTTT; CDR3aa: CASGRENTDTQYF
abundance: .; d_gene: .; v_gene: TRBV4-1; j_gene: TRBJ1-5; CDR3nt: TGCGCCAGCAGCCAAGAAGGGCAGGCCAATCAGCCCCAGCATTTT; CDR3aa: CASSQEGQANQPQHF
abundance: .; d_gene: .; v_gene: TRBV20-1; j_gene: TRBJ2-3; CDR3nt: TGCAGTGCTAGACTAGCTCAAATCACAGATACGCAGTATTTT; CDR3aa: CSARLAQITDTQYF
abundance: .; d_gene: .; v_gene: TRBV7-2; j_gene: TRBJ2-7; CDR3nt: TGTACCGGCAGCCCCCGGACGGTGAGCTCCTACGAGCAGTACTTC; CDR3aa: CTGSPRTVSSYEQYF
abundance: .; d_gene: .; v_gene: TRBV7-8; j_gene: TRBJ2-5; CDR3nt: TGTGCCAGCAGCTCGCGGGGTACAGAGACCCAGTACTTC; CDR3aa: CASSSRGTETQYF
abundance: many; d_gene: TRBD1; v_gene: TRBV7-8; j_gene: TRBJ1-6; CDR3nt: TGTGCCAGCGATTACCAGGGGGGCAGAGATTCACCCCTCCACTTT; CDR3aa: CASDYQGGRDSPLHF